These 2 T cell receptor beta chains share one sample of origin, sequenced in a study of regulatory T cells. Study-wide points: In CD3G-deficient patients, conventional CD4+ T cells were enriched for hydrophobic CDR3 residues at positions 6 and 7.

These receptors' antigens are unknown. The PCR used 52 TRBV and 13 TRBJ primers. The repertoire was sequenced with immunoSEQ multiplex PCR; TCRdb's copy has only in-frame clones and lacks some. This sample has around 16,000 clones, with around 80% found just once. Sequenced: conventional CD4+ T cells sorted from blood. These receptors originate from a person aged 25-39 years with CD3G deficiency.

The chain combines TRBV6-5 with TRBJ2-7, with 8 bases matching TRBD1. The junction had 6 bases not matched to a gene; V was cut back by 2 bases and J by 0 bases. CDR3 length: 16 amino acids. Germline loops: CDR1 MNHEY, CDR2 SVGAGI. The CDR3 nucleotides read TGTGCCAGCAGTTACCTGGGGACAGGACGCTCCTACGAGCAGTACTTC. Protein: CASSYLGTGRSYEQYF.

This clone was detected once. The chain has TRBV5-1 and TRBJ1-3, with D maybe TRBD1 (5 bases). The CDR3 covers 16 residues. The germline V and J ends were trimmed by 4 bases and 1 base, with 15 bases remaining between them. Germline assignment: CDR1 SGHRS and CDR2 YFSETQ. CDR3 sequence reads: CASSPWDGSSGNTIYF. CDR3 bases: TGCGCCAGCAGCCCCTGGGACGGGAGTTCTGGAAACACCATATATTTT.